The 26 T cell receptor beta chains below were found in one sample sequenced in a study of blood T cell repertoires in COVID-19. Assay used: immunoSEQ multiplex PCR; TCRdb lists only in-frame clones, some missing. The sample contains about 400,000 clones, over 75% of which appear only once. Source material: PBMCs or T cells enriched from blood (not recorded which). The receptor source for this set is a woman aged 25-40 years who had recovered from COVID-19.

In nucleotides, the CDR3 is TGCGCCAGCGGAGTACAGGGGTTCACTAATGAAAAACTGTTTTTT. This sequence encodes CASGVQGFTNEKLFF. This chain joins TRBV5-1 and TRBJ1-4, with TRBD1 matching over 7 bases. CDR1 is SGHRS, CDR2 YFSETQ, per germline. The CDR3 contains 15 residues. V lost 7 bases and J lost 2; bases outside the gene matches: 8.

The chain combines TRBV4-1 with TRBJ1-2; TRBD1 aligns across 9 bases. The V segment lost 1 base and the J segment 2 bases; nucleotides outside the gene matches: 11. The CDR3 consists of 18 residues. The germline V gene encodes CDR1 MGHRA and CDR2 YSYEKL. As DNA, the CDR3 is TGCGCCAGCAGCCAAGGGCGGGACAGGGCCAGTGGAAACTATGGCTACACCTTC. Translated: CASSQGRDRASGNYGYTF.

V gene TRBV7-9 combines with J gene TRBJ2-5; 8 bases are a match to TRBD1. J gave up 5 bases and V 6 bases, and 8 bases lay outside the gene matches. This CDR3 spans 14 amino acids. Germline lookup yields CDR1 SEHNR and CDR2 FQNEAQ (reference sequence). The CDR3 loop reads CASRGGTGVETQYF. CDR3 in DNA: TGTGCCAGCAGGGGCGGGACAGGAGTCGAGACCCAGTACTTC.

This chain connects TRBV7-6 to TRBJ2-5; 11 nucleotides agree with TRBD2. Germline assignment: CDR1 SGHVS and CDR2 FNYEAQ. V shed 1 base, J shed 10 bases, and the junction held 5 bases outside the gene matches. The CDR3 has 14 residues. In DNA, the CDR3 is TGTGCCAGCAGCTTAGGCCCTAGCGGGGGGATCCAGTACTTC. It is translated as CASSLGPSGGIQYF.

The CDR3 sequence: CASSDTRNGGLGYTF. The CDR3 DNA reads TGTGCCAGCAGTGATACCAGAAACGGGGGGCTTGGCTACACCTTC. The chain has TRBV25-1 and TRBJ1-2; the D gene is possibly TRBD1 (6 bases). Trimming removed 3 bases at V and 7 bases at J, with 18 bases between. Germline-derived CDR1 and CDR2 are MGHDK and SYGVNS. The CDR3 runs 15 residues.

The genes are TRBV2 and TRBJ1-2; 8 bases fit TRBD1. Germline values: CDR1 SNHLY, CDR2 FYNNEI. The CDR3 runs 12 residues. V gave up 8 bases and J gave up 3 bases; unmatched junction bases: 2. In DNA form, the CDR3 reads TGTGCCAGCTCGGGACAGGACTATGGCTACACCTTC. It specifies CASSGQDYGYTF.

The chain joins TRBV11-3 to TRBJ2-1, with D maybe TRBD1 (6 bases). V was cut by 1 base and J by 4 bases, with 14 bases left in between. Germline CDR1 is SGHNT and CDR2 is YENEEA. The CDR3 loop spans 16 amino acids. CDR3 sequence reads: CASSLGGRQGYNEQFF. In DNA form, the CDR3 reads TGTGCCAGCAGCTTAGGCGGTAGGCAGGGGTACAATGAGCAGTTCTTC.

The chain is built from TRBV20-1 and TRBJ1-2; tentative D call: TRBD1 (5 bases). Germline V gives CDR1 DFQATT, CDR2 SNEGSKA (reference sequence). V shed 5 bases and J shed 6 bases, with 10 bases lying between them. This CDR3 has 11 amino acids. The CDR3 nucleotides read TGCAGTGCTTGGAGGGGAGATGGCTACACCTTC. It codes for CSAWRGDGYTF.

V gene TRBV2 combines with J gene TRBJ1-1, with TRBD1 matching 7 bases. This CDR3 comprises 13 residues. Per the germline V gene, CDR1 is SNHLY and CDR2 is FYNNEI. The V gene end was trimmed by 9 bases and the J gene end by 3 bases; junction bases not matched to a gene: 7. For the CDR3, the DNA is TGTGCCAGGAGCGACAGGGCAGACACTGAAGCTTTCTTT. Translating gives CARSDRADTEAFF.

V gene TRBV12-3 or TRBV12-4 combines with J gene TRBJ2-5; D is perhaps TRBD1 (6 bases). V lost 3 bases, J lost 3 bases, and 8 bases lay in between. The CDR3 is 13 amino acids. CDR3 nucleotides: TGTGCCAGCAGTTTGGACAGCGAAGAGACCCAGTACTTC. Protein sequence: CASSLDSEETQYF.

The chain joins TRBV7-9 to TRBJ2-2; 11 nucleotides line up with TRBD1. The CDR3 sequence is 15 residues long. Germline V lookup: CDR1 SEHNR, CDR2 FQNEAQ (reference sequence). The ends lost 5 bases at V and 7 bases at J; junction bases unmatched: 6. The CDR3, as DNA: TGTGCCAGCAGCCGGACAGGGGGCGCGGGCGGGGAGCTGTTTTTT. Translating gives CASSRTGGAGGELFF.

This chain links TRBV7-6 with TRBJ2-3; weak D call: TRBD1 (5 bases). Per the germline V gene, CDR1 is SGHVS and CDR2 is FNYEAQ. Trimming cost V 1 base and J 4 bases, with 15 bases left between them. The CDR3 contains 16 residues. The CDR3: CASSLVGPGLSDTQYF. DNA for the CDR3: TGTGCCAGCAGCTTAGTAGGCCCAGGGCTTTCAGATACGCAGTATTTT. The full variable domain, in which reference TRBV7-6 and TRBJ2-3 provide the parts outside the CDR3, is GAGVSQSPRYKVTKRGQDVALRCDPISGHVSLYWYRQALGQGPEFLTYFNYEAQQDKSGLPNDRFSAERPEGSISTLTIQRTEQRDSAMYRCASSLVGPGLSDTQYFGPGTRLTVL.

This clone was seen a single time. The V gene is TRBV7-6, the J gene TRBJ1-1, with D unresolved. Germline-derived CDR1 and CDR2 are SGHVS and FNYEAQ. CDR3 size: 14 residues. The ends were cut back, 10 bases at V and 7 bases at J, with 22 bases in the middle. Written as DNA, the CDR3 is TGTGCCATCACCCCCCCAAGTCCAGACATTGAAGCTTTCTTT. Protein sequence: CAITPPSPDIEAFF.

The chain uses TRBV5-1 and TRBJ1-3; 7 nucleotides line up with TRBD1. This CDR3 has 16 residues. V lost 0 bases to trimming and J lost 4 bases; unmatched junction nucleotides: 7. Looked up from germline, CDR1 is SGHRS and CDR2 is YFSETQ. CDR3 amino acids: CASSLEPGGEGNTIYF. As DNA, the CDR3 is TGCGCCAGCAGCTTGGAACCAGGGGGAGAAGGAAACACCATATATTTT.

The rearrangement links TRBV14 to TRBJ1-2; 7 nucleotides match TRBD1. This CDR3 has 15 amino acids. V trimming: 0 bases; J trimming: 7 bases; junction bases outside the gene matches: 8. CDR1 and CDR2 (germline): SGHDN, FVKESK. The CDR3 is CASSQEATGTAGYTF. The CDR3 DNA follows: TGTGCCAGCAGCCAAGAAGCGACCGGGACAGCTGGCTACACCTTC.

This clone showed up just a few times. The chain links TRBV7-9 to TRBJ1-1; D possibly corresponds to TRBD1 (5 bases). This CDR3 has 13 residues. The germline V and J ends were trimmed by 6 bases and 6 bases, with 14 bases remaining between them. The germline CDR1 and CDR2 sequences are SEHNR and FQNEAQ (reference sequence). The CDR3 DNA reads TGTGCCAGCAGGATGGGGCCTACTCCTGAAGCTTTCTTT. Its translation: CASRMGPTPEAFF.

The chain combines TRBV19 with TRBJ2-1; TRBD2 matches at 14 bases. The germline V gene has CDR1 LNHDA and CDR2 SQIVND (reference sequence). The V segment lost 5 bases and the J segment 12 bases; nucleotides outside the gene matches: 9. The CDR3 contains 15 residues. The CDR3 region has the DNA TGTGCCAGTAGTGCCTCGACTAGCGGGGGGGCCAGGCAGTTCTTC. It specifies CASSASTSGGARQFF.

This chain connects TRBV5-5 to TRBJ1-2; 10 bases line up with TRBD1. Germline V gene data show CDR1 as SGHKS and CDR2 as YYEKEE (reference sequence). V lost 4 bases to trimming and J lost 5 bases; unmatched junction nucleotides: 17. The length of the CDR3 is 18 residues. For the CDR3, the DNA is TGTGCCAGCAGCCTACGAACCAATTACGGGACAGGGGTTTATGGCTACACCTTC. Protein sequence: CASSLRTNYGTGVYGYTF.

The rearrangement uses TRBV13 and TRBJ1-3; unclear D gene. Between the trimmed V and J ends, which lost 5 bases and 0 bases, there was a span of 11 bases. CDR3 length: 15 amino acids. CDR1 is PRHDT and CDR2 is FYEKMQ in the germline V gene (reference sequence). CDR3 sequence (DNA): TGTGCCAGCAGCGCGGGCGGTGGCTCTGGAAACACCATATATTTT. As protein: CASSAGGGSGNTIYF.

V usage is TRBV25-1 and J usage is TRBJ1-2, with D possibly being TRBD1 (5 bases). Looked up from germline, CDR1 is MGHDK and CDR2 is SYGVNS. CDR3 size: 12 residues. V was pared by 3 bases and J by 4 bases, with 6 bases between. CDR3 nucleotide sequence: TGTGCCAGCAGTGACACAGGCTATGGCTACACCTTC. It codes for CASSDTGYGYTF.

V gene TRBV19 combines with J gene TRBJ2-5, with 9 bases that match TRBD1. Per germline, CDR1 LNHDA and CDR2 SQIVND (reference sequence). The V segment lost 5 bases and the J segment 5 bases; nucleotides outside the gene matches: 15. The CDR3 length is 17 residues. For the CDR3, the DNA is TGTGCCAGTAGTCGCGACCCCGGGACAGGGTTCGGGGAGACCCAGTACTTC. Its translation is CASSRDPGTGFGETQYF.

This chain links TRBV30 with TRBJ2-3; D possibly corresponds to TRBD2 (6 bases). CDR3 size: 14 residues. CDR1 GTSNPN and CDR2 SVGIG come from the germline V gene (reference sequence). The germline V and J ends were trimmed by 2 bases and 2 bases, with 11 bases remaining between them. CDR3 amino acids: CAWSSRGNTDTQYF. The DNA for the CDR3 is TGTGCCTGGAGTTCGCGGGGTAACACAGATACGCAGTATTTT. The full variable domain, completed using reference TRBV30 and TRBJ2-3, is SQTIHQWPATLVQPVGSPLSLECTVEGTSNPNLYWYRQAAGRGLQLLFYSVGIGQISSEVPQNLSASRPQDRQFILSSKKLLLSDSGFYLCAWSSRGNTDTQYFGPGTRLTVL.

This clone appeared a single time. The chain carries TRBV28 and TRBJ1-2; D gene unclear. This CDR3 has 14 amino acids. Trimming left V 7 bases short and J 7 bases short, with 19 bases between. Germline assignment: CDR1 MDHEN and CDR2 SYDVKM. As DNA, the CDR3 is TGTGCCAGCATTACAAATCCCGGGGATCGTGGCTACACCTTC. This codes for CASITNPGDRGYTF.

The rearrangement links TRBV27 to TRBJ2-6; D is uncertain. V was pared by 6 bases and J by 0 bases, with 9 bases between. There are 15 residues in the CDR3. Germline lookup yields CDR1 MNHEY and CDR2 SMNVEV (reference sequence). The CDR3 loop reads CASRLQFSGANVLTF. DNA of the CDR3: TGTGCCAGCAGGTTACAATTCTCTGGGGCCAACGTCCTGACTTTC.

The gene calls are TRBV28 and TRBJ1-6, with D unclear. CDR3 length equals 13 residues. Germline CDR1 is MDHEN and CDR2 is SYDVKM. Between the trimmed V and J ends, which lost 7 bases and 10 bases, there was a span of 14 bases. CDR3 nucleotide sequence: TGTGCCAGCACGTCCCAAGTCGGGTCACCCCTCCACTTT. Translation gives CASTSQVGSPLHF.

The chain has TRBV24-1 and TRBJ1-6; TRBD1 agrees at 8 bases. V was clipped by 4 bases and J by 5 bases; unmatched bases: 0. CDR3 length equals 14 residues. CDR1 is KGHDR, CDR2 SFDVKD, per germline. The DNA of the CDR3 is TGTGCCACCAGTGAGGACAGGGATAATTCACCCCTCCACTTT. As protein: CATSEDRDNSPLHF.